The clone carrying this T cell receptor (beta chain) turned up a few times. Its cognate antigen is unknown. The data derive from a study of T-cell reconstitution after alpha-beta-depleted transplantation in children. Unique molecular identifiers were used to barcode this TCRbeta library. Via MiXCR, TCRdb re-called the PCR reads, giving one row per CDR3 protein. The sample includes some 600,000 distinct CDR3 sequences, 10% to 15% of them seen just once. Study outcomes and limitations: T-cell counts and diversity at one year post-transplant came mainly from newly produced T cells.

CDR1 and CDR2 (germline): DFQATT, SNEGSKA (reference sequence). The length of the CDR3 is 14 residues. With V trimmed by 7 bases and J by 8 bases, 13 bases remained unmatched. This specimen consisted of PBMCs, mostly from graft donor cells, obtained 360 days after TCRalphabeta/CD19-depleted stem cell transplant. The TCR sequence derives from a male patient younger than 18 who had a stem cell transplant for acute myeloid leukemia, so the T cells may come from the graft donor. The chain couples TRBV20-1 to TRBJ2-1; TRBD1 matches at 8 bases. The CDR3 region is CSVDSTDRVYEQFF. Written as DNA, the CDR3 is TGCAGTGTTGACTCTACGGACAGGGTCTATGAGCAGTTCTTC.